These T cell receptor beta chains were read from a single sample in a study of blood T cell repertoires in COVID-19. The table came from immunoSEQ multiplex PCR; TCRdb's copy has only in-frame clones and leaves some out. There are about 210,000 clones in the sample; roughly 88% occur only once, and around 1.4% lies in the top ten. Sequencing was carried out using peripheral blood. The source of these receptors is a man in his late teens or twenties with active or convalescent COVID-19. The CDR3 runs from the conserved cysteine through the conserved F or W. D genes are given only for firm matches.

V,J,D,DNA,CDR3
TRBV29-1,TRBJ2-1,NA,TGCAGCGTTGCCACTACCCCCGTCTACAATGAGCAGTTCTTC,CSVATTPVYNEQFF
TRBV10-3,TRBJ1-5,NA,TGTGCCATCAGCACAGGAGGGGATAGCAATCAGCCCCAGCATTTT,CAISTGGDSNQPQHF
TRBV5-1,TRBJ1-1,NA,TGCGCCAGCAGCTTGTTTAGCACGATGAACACTGAAGCTTTCTTT,CASSLFSTMNTEAFF
TRBV6-5,TRBJ1-2,NA,TGTGCCAGTAACAGGTTCGGGGGCTATGGCTACACCTTC,CASNRFGGYGYTF
TRBV9,TRBJ1-5,NA,TGTGCCAGCAGCGGCGGGACCCGACCAGATCAGCCCCAGCATTTT,CASSGGTRPDQPQHF
TRBV4-2,TRBJ1-3,NA,TGTGCCAGCAGCCAAGAGCAGGGTCTCTCTGGAAACACCATATATTTT,CASSQEQGLSGNTIYF
TRBV6-5,TRBJ2-3,TRBD2,TGTGCCAGCAGTCTGACTAGCGGGAGCACAGATACGCAGTATTTT,CASSLTSGSTDTQYF
TRBV12-3/TRBV12-4,TRBJ1-2,TRBD1,TGTGCCAGCAGGCCCGACAGGGTCGGTGGCTACACCTTC,CASRPDRVGGYTF
TRBV28,TRBJ2-7,TRBD1,TGTGCCAGCAGTTTCGCCGGGACAGACTACGAGCAGTACTTC,CASSFAGTDYEQYF
TRBV19,TRBJ1-4,TRBD1,TGTGCCACCTACCAGACAGGGCCCCCCGAAAAACTGTTTTTT,CATYQTGPPEKLFF
TRBV2,TRBJ1-4,TRBD1,TGTGCCAGCAGTGACCACGACAGGGGAACTAATGAAAAACTGTTTTTT,CASSDHDRGTNEKLFF
TRBV2,TRBJ2-7,TRBD1,TGTGCCAGCAGGACGGACAGGATCCAAGAGCAGTACTTC,CASRTDRIQEQYF
TRBV29-1,TRBJ1-2,TRBD1,TGCAGCGTTGAAGATCTTGGGGACAGGGAAGTAGGCTACACCTTC,CSVEDLGDREVGYTF
TRBV5-6,TRBJ2-7,NA,TGTGCCAGCAGCTTTGGACAGACCGAGCAGTACTTC,CASSFGQTEQYF
TRBV30,TRBJ2-7,TRBD2,TGTGCCTGGAGCGCCTTAGGGGGGCTAGCGGGAGCCGAGCAGTACTTC,CAWSALGGLAGAEQYF
TRBV7-2,TRBJ2-7,NA,TGTGCCAGCAGACCACTCCAGGGGGGCCCCTACGAGCAGTACTTC,CASRPLQGGPYEQYF
TRBV7-9,TRBJ1-5,TRBD1,TGTGCCAGCAGCTTAAGCACAGGGGATCAGCCCCAGCATTTT,CASSLSTGDQPQHF
TRBV3-1/TRBV3-2,TRBJ2-6,TRBD2,TGTGCCAGCAGCCCGGGGACTAGCGGGAGATGGTCTGGGGCCAACGTCCTGACTTTC,CASSPGTSGRWSGANVLTF
TRBV6-2/TRBV6-3,TRBJ2-5,NA,TGTGCCAGCAGTTACGCCGGGAGTCAAGAGACCCAGTACTTC,CASSYAGSQETQYF